This TCR beta chain is from a study of blood T cells in healthy people across ages. Study results and caveats: Shifts in expanded clonotypes may have been confounded by donor CMV status, which was unknown. Greater diversity and more naive CD4+ cells were seen in long-lived donors than in aged donors. Researchers said unsorted PBMCs prevented a conclusive naive versus antigen-experienced comparison.

V lost 6 bases and J 3 bases, leaving 16 bases between the germline ends. Germline CDR1 and CDR2: MNHEY and SVGAGI. The CDR3 consists of 15 residues. For the second PCR, which ran for about 6 to 11 cycles, a sample-barcoded 5' primer and a J-beta primer mix were used. TCRdb reprocessed the 5' RACE reads via MiXCR and lists one record per CDR3 protein. The sample consists of hundreds of thousands of distinct CDR3 sequences, about a third of them appearing once. This clonotype was seen many times. Antigen unknown. The material sequenced was blood. The TCR originated in a woman of 80 years or more in good health. V usage is TRBV6-5 and J usage is TRBJ2-3; tentative D call: TRBD2 (6 bases). CDR3 nucleotide sequence: TGTGCCAGCAGACCCCCGGGGGTTTCGACAGATACGCAGTATTTT. It codes for CASRPPGVSTDTQYF.